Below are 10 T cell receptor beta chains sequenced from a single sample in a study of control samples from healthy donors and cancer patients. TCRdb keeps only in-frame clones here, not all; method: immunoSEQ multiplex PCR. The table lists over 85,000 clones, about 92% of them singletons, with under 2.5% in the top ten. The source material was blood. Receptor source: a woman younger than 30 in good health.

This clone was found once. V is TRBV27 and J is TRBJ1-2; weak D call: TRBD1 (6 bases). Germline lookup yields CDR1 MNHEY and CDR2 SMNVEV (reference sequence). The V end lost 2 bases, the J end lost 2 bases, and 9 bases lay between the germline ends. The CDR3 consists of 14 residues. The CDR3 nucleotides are TGTGCCAGCAGTTTAAACGGACAGAACTATGGCTACACCTTC. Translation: CASSLNGQNYGYTF.

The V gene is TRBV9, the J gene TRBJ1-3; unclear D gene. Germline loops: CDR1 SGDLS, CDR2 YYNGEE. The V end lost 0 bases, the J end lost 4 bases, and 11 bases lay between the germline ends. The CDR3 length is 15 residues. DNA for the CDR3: TGTGCCAGCAGCGTAGCGCACGGGTTGGGAAACACCATATATTTT. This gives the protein CASSVAHGLGNTIYF.

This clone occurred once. The DNA of the CDR3 is TGTGCCACCAGTGACTGGGGGACAGGGGGCTTGGATACGCAGTATTTT. This gives the protein CATSDWGTGGLDTQYF. J is TRBJ2-3 and V is TRBV24-1, with TRBD1 matching over 12 bases. After removal of 4 bases from V and 6 bases from J, the junction contained 7 bases not matched to a gene. The germline CDR1 and CDR2 sequences are KGHDR and SFDVKD. The CDR3 is 16 residues long.

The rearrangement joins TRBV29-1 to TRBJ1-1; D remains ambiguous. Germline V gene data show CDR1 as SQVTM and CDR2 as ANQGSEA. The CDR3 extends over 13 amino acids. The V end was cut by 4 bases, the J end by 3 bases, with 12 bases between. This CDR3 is CSVVAGTYTEAFF. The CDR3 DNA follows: TGCAGCGTTGTGGCCGGCACCTACACTGAAGCTTTCTTT.

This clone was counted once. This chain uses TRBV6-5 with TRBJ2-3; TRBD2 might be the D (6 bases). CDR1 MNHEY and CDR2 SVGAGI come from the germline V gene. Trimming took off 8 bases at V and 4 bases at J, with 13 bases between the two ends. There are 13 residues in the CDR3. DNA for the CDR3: TGTGCCAGCGGGAGGAGGGAGGCAGATACGCAGTATTTT. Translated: CASGRREADTQYF.

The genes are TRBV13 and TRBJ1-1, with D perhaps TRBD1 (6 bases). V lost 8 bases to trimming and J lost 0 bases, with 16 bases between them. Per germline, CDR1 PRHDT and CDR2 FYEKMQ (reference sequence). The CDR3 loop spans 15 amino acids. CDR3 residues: CASLPYYRVNTEAFF. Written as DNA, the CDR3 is TGTGCCAGCCTACCGTATTACAGGGTGAACACTGAAGCTTTCTTT.

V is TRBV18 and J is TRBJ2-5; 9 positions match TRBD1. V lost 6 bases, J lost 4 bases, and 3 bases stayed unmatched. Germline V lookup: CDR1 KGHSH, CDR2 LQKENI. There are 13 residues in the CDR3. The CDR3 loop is CASSDRGGETQYF. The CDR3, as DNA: TGTGCCAGCTCGGACAGGGGAGGAGAGACCCAGTACTTC.

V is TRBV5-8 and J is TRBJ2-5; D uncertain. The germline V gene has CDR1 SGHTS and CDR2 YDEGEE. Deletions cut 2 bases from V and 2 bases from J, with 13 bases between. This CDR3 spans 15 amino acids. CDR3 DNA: TGTGCCAGCAGCTTATCGGTTAGGGTACAAGAGACCCAGTACTTC. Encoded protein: CASSLSVRVQETQYF.

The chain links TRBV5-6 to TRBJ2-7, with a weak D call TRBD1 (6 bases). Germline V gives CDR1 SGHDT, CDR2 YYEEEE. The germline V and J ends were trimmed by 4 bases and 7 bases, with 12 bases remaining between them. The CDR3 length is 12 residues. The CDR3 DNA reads TGTGCCAGCAGCCGGGACAAGGGAGAGCAGTACTTC. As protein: CASSRDKGEQYF.

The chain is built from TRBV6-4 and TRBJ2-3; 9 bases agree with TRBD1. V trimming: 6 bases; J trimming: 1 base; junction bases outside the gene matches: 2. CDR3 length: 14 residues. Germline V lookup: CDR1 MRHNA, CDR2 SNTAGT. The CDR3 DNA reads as TGTGCCAGCAGCCGGGACAGGGGCACAGATACGCAGTATTTT. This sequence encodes CASSRDRGTDTQYF.